The clone carrying this TCR beta chain showed up just a few times. Included in the TCR beta cDNA libraries were unique molecular identifiers. TCRdb re-called the PCR reads with MiXCR, one entry per CDR3 protein. This sample has approximately 660,000 distinct CDR3 sequences; around 64% occur once, and the top ten carry 11%. These data come from a study of post-analysis software for immune sequencing data. Source material: blood. The origin of this receptor is a girl under 10 years old with multiple sclerosis.

This CDR3 is CASSPGEGRINSYEQYF. The CDR3 DNA sequence: TGTGCCAGCAGCCCAGGGGAGGGACGGATTAATTCCTACGAGCAGTACTTC. This chain links TRBV7-2 with TRBJ2-7; perhaps TRBD2 as D (7 bases). The CDR3 has 17 residues. Germline CDR1 reads SGHTA; CDR2 reads FQGNSA. V was pared by 5 bases and J by 1 base, with 21 bases between. Supplemented by reference TRBV7-2 and TRBJ2-7, the full variable domain reads GAGVSQSPSNKVTEKGKDVELRCDPISGHTALYWYRQSLGQGLEFLIYFQGNSAPDKSGLPSDRFSAERTGGSVSTLTIQRTQQEDSAVYLCASSPGEGRINSYEQYFGPGTRLTVT.